This paragraph reports one T cell receptor beta chain. What it recognizes is unknown. This CDR3 has 15 amino acids. The V and J ends lost 6 bases and 5 bases respectively, with 14 bases between them. The V gene's germline CDR1 is ENHRY and CDR2 SYGVKD. This entry comes from a study of cytomegalovirus exposure and HLA in healthy donors. Study-wide findings and caveats: Cytomegalovirus association was assigned to about 180 TCR beta chains. The authors later found most CMV-associated TCR beta chains appeared HLA-restricted.

The PCR had 60 Vbeta and 13 Jbeta primers. Method: immunoSEQ multiplex PCR; TCRdb's copy keeps in-frame clones and lacks some. Altogether some 190,000 clones are present, 70% to 80% being singletons, with the ten largest covering over 2%. This sequence originates from a woman aged 25 to 39 in good health and CMV-seropositive. The sample taken for sequencing was PBMCs. The gene calls are TRBV10-3 and TRBJ1-6; a possible D gene is TRBD1 (6 bases). CDR3 nucleotides: TGTGCCATCAGATTGCTGGACAGCGATAATTCACCCCTCCACTTT. Translated: CAIRLLDSDNSPLHF.